The present entry profiles one T cell receptor (beta chain) with its context. The CDR3 is 14 residues long. Looked up from germline, CDR1 is SEHNR and CDR2 is FQNEAQ (reference sequence). This specimen belongs to a study of T cells expressing NK-cell markers. TCRdb reprocessed the 5' RACE reads, with one entry per CDR3 protein and no DNA. Its table records about 260,000 distinct CDR3 sequences. The sequence came from a man younger than 30 in good health. The chain employs TRBV7-9 and TRBJ2-3; TCRdb's D call, TRBD1, is unchecked because there is no DNA. Sequencing was done on a sample of blood T cells: a sorted CD56 or NKG2C T cell subset, CD4+ or CD8+ T cells, or bulk PBMC T cells (not recorded which). CDR3 loop: CASNPVGGTDTQYF.